Below, 17 T cell receptor beta chains from the same sample are listed, as sequenced in a study of T and B cells in COVID-19 patients. TRB rearrangements were amplified by multiplex PCR with BIOMED2 TRB-A/B primers. TCRdb itself ran the multiplex PCR reads through MiXCR, one entry per CDR3 protein. The sample consists of over 7,500 distinct CDR3 sequences, about 30% of them appearing once. Each TRB amplification used 250-500 ng of genomic DNA from blood. Input material: blood. These TCRs come from a human donor with active COVID-19.

Judged by abundance, this clonotype is medium-sized. This chain joins TRBV19 and TRBJ2-5; perhaps TRBD2 as D (5 bases). Germline V gene lookup returns CDR1 LNHDA and CDR2 SQIVND (reference sequence). V shed 3 bases and J shed 5 bases, with 13 bases lying between them. The CDR3 is made up of 14 amino acids. The CDR3 region is CASSIPSRRETQYF. The CDR3 DNA sequence: TGTGCCAGTAGTATCCCGTCCAGGAGGGAGACCCAGTACTTC.

This clonotype is termed medium-sized. This rearrangement joins TRBV6-4 to TRBJ2-6, with D unclear. V was shortened by 2 bases and J by 0 bases, with 8 bases between the two germline ends. This CDR3 spans 16 amino acids. Germline V gives CDR1 MRHNA, CDR2 SNTAGT. In DNA, the CDR3 is TGTGCCAGCAGTGACGCCAGCAACTCTGGGGCCAACGTCCTGACTTTC. The encoded protein is CASSDASNSGANVLTF.

Points on this clonotype: This may stem from a read error, because a much larger clone lies one nucleotide away. The genes are TRBV13 and TRBJ2-7, with TRBD2 identical over 8 bases. CDR1 is PRHDT, CDR2 FYEKMQ, per germline (reference sequence). Trimming took 6 bases from V and 6 from J; bases not matched to a gene: 7. This CDR3 is built from 13 residues. This CDR3 is CASSSRGGIEQYF. The CDR3 DNA sequence: TGTGCCAGCAGTAGTCGGGGGGGCATCGAGCAGTACTTC.

By sample share, this clonotype is medium-sized (0.01 to 0.1%). The chain recombines TRBV27 with TRBJ2-7; 13 nucleotides match TRBD2. The CDR3 has 14 amino acids. Germline V gene lookup returns CDR1 MNHEY and CDR2 SMNVEV (reference sequence). J was trimmed by 4 bases and V by 6 bases; bases with no gene match: 3. CDR3 nucleotide sequence: TGTGCCAGCAGACCGGGACTAGCGGGATACGAGCAGTACTTC. Protein product: CASRPGLAGYEQYF.

This clonotype is termed medium-sized. V and J are TRBV5-6 and TRBJ1-4, with D perhaps matching TRBD1 (6 bases). V gave up 2 bases and J gave up 5 bases, with 13 bases separating them. The CDR3 covers 15 residues. Germline CDR1 and CDR2: SGHDT and YYEEEE. The CDR3 region is CASSFPTGANEKLFF. The DNA for the CDR3 is TGTGCCAGCAGCTTTCCGACAGGTGCAAATGAAAAACTGTTTTTT. The whole variable domain, remainder taken from reference TRBV5-6 and TRBJ1-4, is DAGVTQSPTHLIKTRGQQVTLRCSPKSGHDTVSWYQQALGQGPQFIFQYYEEEERQRGNFPDRFSGHQFPNYSSELNVNALLLGDSALYLCASSFPTGANEKLFFGSGTQLSVL.

The rearrangement joins TRBV6-5 to TRBJ2-3, with D possibly matching TRBD1 (5 bases). The length of the CDR3 is 17 residues. Germline V gene data show CDR1 as MNHEY and CDR2 as SVGAGI. Deletions cut 6 bases from V and 3 bases from J, with 22 bases between. CDR3 sequence reads: CASSLATQGIRTDTQYF. CDR3 in DNA: TGTGCCAGCAGCCTTGCAACTCAGGGAATCAGAACAGATACGCAGTATTTT.

About this clonotype: This clone may be a read error of a much larger clone one base away. The CDR3 DNA reads as TGTGCCAGCAGCTTGCCTGCCGCCTACGAGCAGTACGTC. Its protein is CASSLPAAYEQYV. The rearrangement links TRBV5-4 to TRBJ2-7; D remains ambiguous. The V and J ends lost 1 base and 2 bases respectively, with 7 bases between them. The CDR3 is made up of 13 amino acids. Germline V lookup: CDR1 SGHNT, CDR2 YYREEE (reference sequence).

Judged by abundance, this clonotype is medium-sized. V is TRBV19 and J is TRBJ1-2; D possibly corresponds to TRBD1 (6 bases). V was shortened by 6 bases and J by 3 bases, with 17 bases between the two germline ends. CDR1 is LNHDA, CDR2 SQIVND, per germline (reference sequence). There are 15 residues in the CDR3. Here the CDR3 DNA reads TGTGCCAGTAGCCCTGAGGGGGGAGGATACTATGGCTACACCTTC. Translated, it gives CASSPEGGGYYGYTF.

This clonotype is medium-sized within its sample. V and J are TRBV5-5 and TRBJ2-5; 8 nucleotides agree with TRBD2. Per the germline V gene, CDR1 is SGHKS and CDR2 is YYEKEE (reference sequence). CDR3 size: 14 residues. Germline trimming cut 4 bases from V and 7 bases from J; bases unmatched to any gene: 9. DNA for the CDR3: TGTGCCAGCAGCCCCGATTTGCGGGGGGCGACCCAGTACTTC. Translating gives CASSPDLRGATQYF.

The V and J genes are TRBV6-5 and TRBJ2-7; 8 bases line up with TRBD1. This CDR3 comprises 16 residues. Germline V lookup: CDR1 MNHEY, CDR2 SVGAGI. The V and J ends lost 5 bases and 6 bases, in that order; junction bases with no gene match: 15. The CDR3 coding sequence is TGTGCCAGCAGTGGACAGGGCGCCGGGACAGGTGGCGAGCAGTACGTC. Amino acids: CASSGQGAGTGGEQYV.

Only a few counts were recorded for this clonotype. This sequence joins TRBV20-1 and TRBJ2-7; D is unresolved. Germline V gene data show CDR1 as DFQATT and CDR2 as SNEGSKA (reference sequence). This CDR3 has 13 amino acids. V gave up 3 bases and J gave up 3 bases, with 12 bases separating them. The DNA of the CDR3 is TGCAGTGCTAGGATTCCGGGCATCTACGAGCAGTACGTC. Amino acids: CSARIPGIYEQYV.

This clonotype was seen a few times. The chain employs TRBV6-2 or TRBV6-3 and TRBJ1-3, with D unresolved. This CDR3 has 14 residues. Trimming pared 0 bases from V and 3 bases from J, leaving 6 bases between. Germline CDR1 MNHEY, CDR2 SVGEGT. Written as DNA, the CDR3 is TGTGCCAGCAGTTACTCGAACGGTGGAAACACCATATATTTT. It is translated as CASSYSNGGNTIYF.

The V call is TRBV19, the J call TRBJ1-1; TRBD1 matches at 10 bases. CDR3 length equals 16 residues. V was pared by 5 bases and J by 6 bases, with 12 bases of the junction left unmatched. Germline V gene sequence: CDR1 LNHDA, CDR2 SQIVND (reference sequence). The CDR3 nucleotides read TGTGCCAGTAGTTCATGGGACAGGGGAGCCACGTCTGAAGCTTTCTTT. It yields the protein CASSSWDRGATSEAFF.

This clonotype was detected once. The chain is built from TRBV7-9 and TRBJ2-5; D is unclear. Germline CDR1 SEHNR, CDR2 FQNEAQ (reference sequence). The CDR3 loop spans 14 amino acids. V was clipped by 2 bases and J by 0 bases, with 7 bases between them. The CDR3 here is CASSLLDNQETQYF. Here the CDR3 DNA reads TGTGCCAGCAGCTTATTAGACAACCAAGAGACCCAGTACTTC.

Sample share makes this clonotype medium-sized. The rearrangement joins TRBV15 to TRBJ1-2, with no clear D. With 5 bases removed from V and 4 bases from J, the gap between germline ends came to 14 bases. The germline CDR1 and CDR2 sequences are LNHNV and YYDKDF (reference sequence). The CDR3 runs 14 residues. As DNA, the CDR3 is TGTGCCACCAGCCTCGCGGACGGATTCTATGGCTACACCTTC. Translating gives CATSLADGFYGYTF.

The gene calls are TRBV15 and TRBJ1-1, with D possibly TRBD1 on 5 matching bases. The V and J ends lost 3 bases and 4 bases respectively, with 12 bases between them. CDR3 length: 14 residues. Germline loops: CDR1 LNHNV, CDR2 YYDKDF (reference sequence). CDR3 in amino acids: CATSRQQDITEAFF. In nucleotides, the CDR3 is TGTGCCACCAGCAGGCAACAGGACATCACTGAAGCTTTCTTT.

This clonotype is classed as medium-sized. The chain employs TRBV18 and TRBJ2-2; D is ambiguous. Germline V CDR1 and CDR2: KGHSH, LQKENI. The CDR3 contains 15 residues. V lost 3 bases to trimming and J lost 0 bases, with 8 bases between them. The CDR3 sequence is CASSPIGPNTGELFF. In DNA form, the CDR3 reads TGTGCCAGCTCACCGATTGGGCCGAACACCGGGGAGCTGTTTTTT. The complete variable domain, with remaining parts taken from reference TRBV18 and TRBJ2-2, reads NAGVMQNPRHLVRRRGQEARLRCSPMKGHSHVYWYRQLPEEGLKFMVYLQKENIIDESGMPKERFSAEFPKEGPSILRIQQVVRGDSAAYFCASSPIGPNTGELFFGEGSRLTVL.